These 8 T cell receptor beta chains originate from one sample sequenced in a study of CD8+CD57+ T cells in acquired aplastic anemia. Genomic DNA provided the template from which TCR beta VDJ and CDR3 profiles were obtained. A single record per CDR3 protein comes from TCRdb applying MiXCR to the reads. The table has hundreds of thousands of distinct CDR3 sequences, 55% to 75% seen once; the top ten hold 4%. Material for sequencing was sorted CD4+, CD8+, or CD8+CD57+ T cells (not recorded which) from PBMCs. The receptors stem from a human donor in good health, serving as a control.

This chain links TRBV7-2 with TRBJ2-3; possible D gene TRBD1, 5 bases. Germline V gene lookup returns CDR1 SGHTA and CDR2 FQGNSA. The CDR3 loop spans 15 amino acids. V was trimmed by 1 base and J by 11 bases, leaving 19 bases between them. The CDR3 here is CASSLVTGHTYEQYF. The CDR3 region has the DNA TGTGCCAGCAGCTTAGTTACAGGCCACACCTACGAGCAGTATTTT. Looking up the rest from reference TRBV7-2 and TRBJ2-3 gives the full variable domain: GAGVSQSPSNKVTEKGKDVELRCDPISGHTALYWYRQSLGQGLEFLIYFQGNSAPDKSGLPSDRFSAERTGGSVSTLTIQRTQQEDSAVYLCASSLVTGHTYEQYFGPGTRLTVL.

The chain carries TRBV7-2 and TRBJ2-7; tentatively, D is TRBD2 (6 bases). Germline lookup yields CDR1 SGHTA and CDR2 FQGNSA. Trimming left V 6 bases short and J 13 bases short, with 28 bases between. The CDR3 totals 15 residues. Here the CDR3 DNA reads TGTGCCAGCAGTTACCCAACGCGGGGCTACGAGCAGTACTACTTC. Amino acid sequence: CASSYPTRGYEQYYF.

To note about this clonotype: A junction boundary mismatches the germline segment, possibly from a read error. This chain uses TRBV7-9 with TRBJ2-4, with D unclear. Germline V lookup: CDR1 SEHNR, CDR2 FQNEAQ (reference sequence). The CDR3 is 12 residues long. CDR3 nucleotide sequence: TGCGCCAGCAGCTCCGACATGAACATGCCCCACTTT. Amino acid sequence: CASSSDMNMPHF. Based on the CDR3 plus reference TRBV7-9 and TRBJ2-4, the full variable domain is DTGVSQNPRHKITKRGQNVTFRCDPISEHNRLYWYRQTLGQGPEFLTYFQNEAQLEKSRLLSDRFSAERPKGSFSTLEIQRTEQGDSAMYLCASSSDMNMPHFGAGTRLSVL.

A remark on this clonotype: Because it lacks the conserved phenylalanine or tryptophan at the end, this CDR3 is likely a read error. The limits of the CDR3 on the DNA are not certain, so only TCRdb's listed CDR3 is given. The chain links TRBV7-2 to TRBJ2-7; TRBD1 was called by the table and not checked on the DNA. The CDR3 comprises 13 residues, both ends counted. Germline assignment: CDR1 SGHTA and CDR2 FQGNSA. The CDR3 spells CASSLAGGPGDTH.

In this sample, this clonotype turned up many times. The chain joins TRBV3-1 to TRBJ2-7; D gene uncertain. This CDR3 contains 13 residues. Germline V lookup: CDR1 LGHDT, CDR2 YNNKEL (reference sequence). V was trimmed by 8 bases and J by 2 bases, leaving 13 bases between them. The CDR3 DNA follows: TGTGCCAGCGGTAAAGACTCAACCTACGAGCAGTACTTC. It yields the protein CASGKDSTYEQYF.

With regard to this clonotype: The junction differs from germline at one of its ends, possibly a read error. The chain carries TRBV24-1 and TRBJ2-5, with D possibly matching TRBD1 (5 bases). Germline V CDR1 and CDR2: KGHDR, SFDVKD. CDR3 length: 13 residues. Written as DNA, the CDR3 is TGCGCCAGCAGGGCGTCGAACTCCACGTCCCAGTACTTC. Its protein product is CASRASNSTSQYF.

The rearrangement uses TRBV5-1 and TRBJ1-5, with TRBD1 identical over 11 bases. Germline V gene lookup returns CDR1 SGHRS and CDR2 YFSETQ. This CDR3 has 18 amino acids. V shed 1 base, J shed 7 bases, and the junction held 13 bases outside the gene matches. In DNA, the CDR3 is TGCGCCAGCAGCTTGCGATCAACCGGGACAGGGGGACGGCAGCCCCAGCATTTT. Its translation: CASSLRSTGTGGRQPQHF.

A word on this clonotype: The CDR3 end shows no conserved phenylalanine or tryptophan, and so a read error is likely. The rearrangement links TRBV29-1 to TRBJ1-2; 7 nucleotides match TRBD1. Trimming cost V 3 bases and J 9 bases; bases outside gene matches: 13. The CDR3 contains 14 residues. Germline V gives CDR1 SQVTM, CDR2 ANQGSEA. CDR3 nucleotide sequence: TGCAGCGTTGAGGACAGGAGAGACTTTTATTGCTACACCTCC. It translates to CSVEDRRDFYCYTS.